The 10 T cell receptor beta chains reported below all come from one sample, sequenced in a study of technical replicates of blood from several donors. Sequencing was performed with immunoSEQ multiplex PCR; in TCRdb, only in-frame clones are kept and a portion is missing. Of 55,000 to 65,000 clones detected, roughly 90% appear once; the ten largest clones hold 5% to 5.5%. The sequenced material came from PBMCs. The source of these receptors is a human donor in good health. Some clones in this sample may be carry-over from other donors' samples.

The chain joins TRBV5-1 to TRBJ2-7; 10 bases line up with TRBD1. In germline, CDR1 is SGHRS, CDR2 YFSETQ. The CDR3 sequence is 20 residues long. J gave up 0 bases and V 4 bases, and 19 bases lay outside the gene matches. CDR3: CASSASIPGQGNNSSYEQYF. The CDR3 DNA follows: TGCGCCAGCAGCGCCTCTATACCGGGACAGGGGAACAATAGCTCCTACGAGCAGTACTTC.

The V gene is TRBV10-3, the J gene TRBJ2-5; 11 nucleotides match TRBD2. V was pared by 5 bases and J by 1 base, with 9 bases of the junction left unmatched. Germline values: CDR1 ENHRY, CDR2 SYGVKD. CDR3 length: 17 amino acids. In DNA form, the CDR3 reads TGTGCCATCAGTCGCACTAGCGGGAGTTTCGGCCAAGAGACCCAGTACTTC. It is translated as CAISRTSGSFGQETQYF.

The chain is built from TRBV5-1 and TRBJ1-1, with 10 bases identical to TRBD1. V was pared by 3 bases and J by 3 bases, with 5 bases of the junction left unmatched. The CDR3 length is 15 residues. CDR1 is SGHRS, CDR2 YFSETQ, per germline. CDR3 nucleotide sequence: TGCGCCAGCAGCTGGGGGACAGGGGTGGACACTGAAGCTTTCTTT. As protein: CASSWGTGVDTEAFF.

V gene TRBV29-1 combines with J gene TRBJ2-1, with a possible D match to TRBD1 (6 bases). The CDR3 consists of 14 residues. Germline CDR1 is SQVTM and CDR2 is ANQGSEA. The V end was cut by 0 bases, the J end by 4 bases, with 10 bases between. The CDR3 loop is CSVEDHREYNEQFF. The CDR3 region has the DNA TGCAGCGTTGAAGATCACAGGGAATACAATGAGCAGTTCTTC.

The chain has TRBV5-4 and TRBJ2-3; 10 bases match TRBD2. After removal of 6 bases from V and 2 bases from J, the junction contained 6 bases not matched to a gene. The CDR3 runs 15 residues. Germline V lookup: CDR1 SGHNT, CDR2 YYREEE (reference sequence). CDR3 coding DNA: TGTGCCAGCACCGACAGCGGGGGGGACACAGATACGCAGTATTTT. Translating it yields CASTDSGGDTDTQYF.

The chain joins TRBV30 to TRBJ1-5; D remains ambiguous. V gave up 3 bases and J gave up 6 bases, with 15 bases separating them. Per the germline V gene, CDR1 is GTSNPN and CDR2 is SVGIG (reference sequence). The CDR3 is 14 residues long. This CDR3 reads CAWSSGYRLQPQHF. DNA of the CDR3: TGTGCCTGGAGCAGCGGCTATAGGCTTCAGCCCCAGCATTTT.

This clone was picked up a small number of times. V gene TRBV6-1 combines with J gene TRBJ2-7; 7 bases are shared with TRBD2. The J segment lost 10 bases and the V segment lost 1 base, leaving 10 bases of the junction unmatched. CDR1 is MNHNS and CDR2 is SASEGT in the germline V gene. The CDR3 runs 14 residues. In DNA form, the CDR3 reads TGTGCCAGCAGTGAAGGACTCTTCGGGAGGCATCAGTACTTC. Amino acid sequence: CASSEGLFGRHQYF.

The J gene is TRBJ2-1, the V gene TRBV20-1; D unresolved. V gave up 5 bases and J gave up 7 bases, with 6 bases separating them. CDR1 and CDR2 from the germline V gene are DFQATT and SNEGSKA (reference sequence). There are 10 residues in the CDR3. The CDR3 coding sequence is TGCAGTGCTCCAGGTAATGAGCAGTTCTTC. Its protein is CSAPGNEQFF.

The CDR3 DNA reads TGTGCCAGCGTGGGACAGGACTATGGCTACACCTTC. Its translation: CASVGQDYGYTF. The chain joins TRBV6-6 to TRBJ1-2; 8 bases align to TRBD1. J gave up 3 bases and V 8 bases, and 2 bases lay outside the gene matches. In germline, CDR1 is MNHNY, CDR2 SVGAGI (reference sequence). The CDR3 runs to 12 residues.

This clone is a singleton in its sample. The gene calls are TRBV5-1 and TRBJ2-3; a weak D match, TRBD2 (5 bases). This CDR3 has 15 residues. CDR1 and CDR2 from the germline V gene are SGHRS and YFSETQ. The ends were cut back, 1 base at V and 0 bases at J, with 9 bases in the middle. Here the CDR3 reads CASSLLRTSTDTQYF. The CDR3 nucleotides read TGCGCCAGCAGCTTGTTGCGGACTAGCACAGATACGCAGTATTTT.